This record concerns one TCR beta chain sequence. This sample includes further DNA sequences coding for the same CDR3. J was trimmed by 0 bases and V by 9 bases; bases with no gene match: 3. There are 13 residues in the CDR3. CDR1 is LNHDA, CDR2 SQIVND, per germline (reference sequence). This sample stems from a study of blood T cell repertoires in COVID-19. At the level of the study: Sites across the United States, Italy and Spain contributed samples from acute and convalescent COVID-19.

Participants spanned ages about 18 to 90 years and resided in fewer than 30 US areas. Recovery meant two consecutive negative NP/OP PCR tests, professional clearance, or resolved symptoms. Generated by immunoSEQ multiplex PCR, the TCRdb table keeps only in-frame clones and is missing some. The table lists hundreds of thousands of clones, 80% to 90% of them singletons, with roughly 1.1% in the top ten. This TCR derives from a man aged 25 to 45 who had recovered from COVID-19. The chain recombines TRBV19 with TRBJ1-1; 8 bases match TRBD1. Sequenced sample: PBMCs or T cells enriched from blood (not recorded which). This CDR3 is CASRDRLNTEAFF. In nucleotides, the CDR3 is TGTGCCAGCAGGGACAGGTTGAACACTGAAGCTTTCTTT.